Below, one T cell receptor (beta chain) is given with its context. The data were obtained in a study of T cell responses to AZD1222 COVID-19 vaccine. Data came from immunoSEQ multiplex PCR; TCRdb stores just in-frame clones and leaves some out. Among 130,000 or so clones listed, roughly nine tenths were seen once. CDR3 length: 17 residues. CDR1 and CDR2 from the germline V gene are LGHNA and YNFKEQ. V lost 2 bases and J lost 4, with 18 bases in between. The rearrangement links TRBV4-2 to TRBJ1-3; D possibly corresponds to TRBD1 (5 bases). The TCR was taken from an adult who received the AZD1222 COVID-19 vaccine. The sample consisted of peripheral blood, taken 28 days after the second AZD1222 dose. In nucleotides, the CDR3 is TGTGCCAGCAGCCAACCCCGTAGGGGACCGCGGGGAAACACCATATATTTT. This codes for CASSQPRRGPRGNTIYF.